This entry lists 13 T cell receptor beta chains sequenced from one sample in a study of cytomegalovirus exposure and HLA in healthy donors. PCR amplification relied on 60 Vbeta primers (plus 13 Jbeta primers). Produced via immunoSEQ multiplex PCR; TCRdb's table is partial and in-frame only. The table has 100,000 to 150,000 clones, 70% to 85% seen once; the top ten hold around 3%. Sample: PBMCs. The receptor set was obtained from a boy aged 2 to 10 in good health and CMV-seronegative.

This chain links TRBV9 with TRBJ2-5; 7 positions match TRBD2. There are 17 residues in the CDR3. The trim removed 0 bases at V and 1 base at J, leaving 9 bases unmatched. Germline CDR1 SGDLS, CDR2 YYNGEE. The CDR3 region is CASSVGGLAGAQETQYF. The CDR3 DNA sequence: TGTGCCAGCAGCGTAGGGGGGTTAGCGGGCGCCCAAGAGACCCAGTACTTC.

V and J are TRBV7-9 and TRBJ2-2; D not resolved. V shed 5 bases and J shed 4 bases, with 14 bases lying between them. The germline CDR1 and CDR2 sequences are SEHNR and FQNEAQ (reference sequence). This CDR3 region has 15 residues. For the CDR3, the DNA is TGTGCCAGCAGCCCCAGAGGTAGAGGCACCGGGGAGCTGTTTTTT. Translating gives CASSPRGRGTGELFF.

This rearrangement joins TRBV29-1 to TRBJ1-5; tentative D call: TRBD1 (5 bases). CDR3 size: 14 residues. Deletions cut 2 bases from V and 2 bases from J, with 10 bases between. Germline assignment: CDR1 SQVTM and CDR2 ANQGSEA. The CDR3 nucleotides read TGCAGCGTTGAATACGGAGGGGGCAATCAGCCCCAGCATTTT. Amino acids: CSVEYGGGNQPQHF.

On this clone itself: Relative to the germline gene, one junction end is altered; a read error may explain this. This chain joins TRBV7-7 and TRBJ2-1, with 7 bases identical to TRBD1. Looked up from germline, CDR1 is SSHAT and CDR2 is FNYEAQ (reference sequence). CDR3 length: 13 amino acids. The CDR3 DNA reads as TGTGCTAGCAGCCCAGGGGGTGGGAGTAAGCAGTTCTTC. It translates to CASSPGGGSKQFF.

V is TRBV6-6 and J is TRBJ1-2, with TRBD1 matching over 9 bases. CDR1 MNHNY and CDR2 SVGAGI come from the germline V gene (reference sequence). The length of the CDR3 is 15 residues. With 0 bases clipped from V and 3 bases from J, the junction kept 2 bases outside the gene matches. The CDR3 DNA is TGTGCCAGCAGTTACTCGGGGACAGGGTACTATGGCTACACCTTC. As protein: CASSYSGTGYYGYTF.

The gene calls are TRBV15 and TRBJ2-7; 9 bases fit TRBD1. Germline V gives CDR1 LNHNV, CDR2 YYDKDF (reference sequence). The CDR3 spans 14 residues. J was trimmed by 2 bases and V by 3 bases; bases with no gene match: 2. The CDR3 protein is CATSSGTGTYEQYV. CDR3 in DNA: TGTGCCACCAGCAGCGGGACAGGGACCTACGAGCAGTACGTC.

The rearrangement uses TRBV21-1 and TRBJ2-7; no check of the table's D call, TRBD1, against the DNA was made. TRBV21-1 represents a pseudogene. This CDR3 has 17 residues. The CDR3 spells CASSITFRDSGFYEQYV. CDR3 bases: TGTGCCAGCAGTATAACCTTCCGGGACAGTGGATTCTACGAGCAGTACGTC.

This rearrangement joins TRBV9 to TRBJ1-1, with D uncertain. Germline V gene sequence: CDR1 SGDLS, CDR2 YYNGEE. Trimming pared 0 bases from V and 5 bases from J, leaving 11 bases between. The CDR3 contains 14 residues. CDR3 in amino acids: CASSVDGGGTEAFF. The DNA for the CDR3 is TGTGCCAGCAGCGTAGACGGCGGCGGAACTGAAGCTTTCTTT.

The chain is built from TRBV11-3 and TRBJ2-1; 7 nucleotides align to TRBD1. With 6 bases clipped from V and 8 bases from J, the junction kept 4 bases outside the gene matches. The CDR3 has 12 residues. The V gene's germline CDR1 is SGHNT and CDR2 YENEEA. The CDR3 sequence: CASSGQGDEQFF. In DNA form, the CDR3 reads TGTGCCAGCAGTGGGCAGGGGGATGAGCAGTTCTTC.

The V and J genes are TRBV15 and TRBJ1-3; possible D gene TRBD1, 5 bases. The CDR3 is 15 amino acids. Trimming shortened V by 0 bases and J by 4 bases, and 10 bases separated the two germline ends. Germline-derived CDR1 and CDR2 are LNHNV and YYDKDF (reference sequence). The CDR3 sequence is CATSREGLGGNTIYF. The CDR3 DNA is TGTGCCACCAGCAGAGAGGGACTCGGAGGAAACACCATATATTTT. The full variable domain, its missing parts supplied by reference TRBV15 and TRBJ1-3, is DAMVIQNPRYQVTQFGKPVTLSCSQTLNHNVMYWYQQKSSQAPKLLFHYYDKDFNNEADTPDNFQSRRPNTSFCFLDIRSPGLGDTAMYLCATSREGLGGNTIYFGEGSWLTVV.

CDR3 nucleotide sequence: TGTGCCAGCAGCAGGGAAGGGCCCCCTGAAGCTTTCTTT. Amino acid sequence: CASSREGPPEAFF. V and J are TRBV6-5 and TRBJ1-1, with a weak D call TRBD1 (5 bases). CDR1 MNHEY and CDR2 SVGAGI come from the germline V gene. V was pared by 6 bases and J by 6 bases, with 14 bases between. The CDR3 runs 13 residues.

V usage is TRBV4-2 and J usage is TRBJ2-3; TRBD1 matches at 7 bases. The J segment lost 15 bases and the V segment lost 0 bases, leaving 12 bases of the junction unmatched. Germline V gene data show CDR1 as LGHNA and CDR2 as YNFKEQ. This CDR3 has 14 amino acids. Here the CDR3 reads CASSQDEAGGAAYF. In DNA form, the CDR3 reads TGTGCCAGCAGCCAAGATGAGGCAGGGGGAGCGGCATATTTT.

The chain couples TRBV6-5 to TRBJ2-1; 8 nucleotides agree with TRBD1. V dropped 6 bases and J dropped 7; count of bases not matched to a gene: 11. The CDR3 extends over 15 amino acids. CDR1 and CDR2 from the germline V gene are MNHEY and SVGAGI. The CDR3 DNA is TGTGCCAGCAGGGTGGACAGGGCAAGGGAAAATGAGCAGTTCTTC. Encoded protein: CASRVDRARENEQFF.